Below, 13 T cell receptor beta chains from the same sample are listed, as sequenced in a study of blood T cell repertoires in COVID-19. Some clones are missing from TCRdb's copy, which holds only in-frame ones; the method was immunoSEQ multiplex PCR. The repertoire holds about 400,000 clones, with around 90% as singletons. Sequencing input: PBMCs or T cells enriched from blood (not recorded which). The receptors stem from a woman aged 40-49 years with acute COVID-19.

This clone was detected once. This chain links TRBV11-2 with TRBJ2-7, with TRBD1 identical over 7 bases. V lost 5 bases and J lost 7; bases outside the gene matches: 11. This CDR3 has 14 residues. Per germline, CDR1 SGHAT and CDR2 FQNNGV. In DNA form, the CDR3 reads TGTGCCAGCAGCCAGACCGGGACAGTCGAGGAGCAGTACTTC. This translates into CASSQTGTVEEQYF.

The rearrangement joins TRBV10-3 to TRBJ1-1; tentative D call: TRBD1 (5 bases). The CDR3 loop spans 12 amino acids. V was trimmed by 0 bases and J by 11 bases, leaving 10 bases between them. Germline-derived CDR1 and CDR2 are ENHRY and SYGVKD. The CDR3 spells CAISESPGQAFF. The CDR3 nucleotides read TGTGCCATCAGTGAGTCACCAGGGCAGGCTTTCTTT.

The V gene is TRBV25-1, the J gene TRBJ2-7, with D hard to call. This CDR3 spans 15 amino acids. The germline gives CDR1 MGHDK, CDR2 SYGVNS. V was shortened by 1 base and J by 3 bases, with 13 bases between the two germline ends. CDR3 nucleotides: TGTGCCAGCAGTGAATGGAGCGATTTAAACTACGAGCAGTACTTC. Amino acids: CASSEWSDLNYEQYF.

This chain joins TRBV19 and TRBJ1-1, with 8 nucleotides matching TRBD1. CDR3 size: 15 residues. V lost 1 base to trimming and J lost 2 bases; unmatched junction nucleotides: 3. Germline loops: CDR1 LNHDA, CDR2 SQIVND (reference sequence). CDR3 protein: CASSIGGQGNTEAFF. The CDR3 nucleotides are TGTGCCAGTAGTATAGGAGGACAGGGTAACACTGAAGCTTTCTTT.

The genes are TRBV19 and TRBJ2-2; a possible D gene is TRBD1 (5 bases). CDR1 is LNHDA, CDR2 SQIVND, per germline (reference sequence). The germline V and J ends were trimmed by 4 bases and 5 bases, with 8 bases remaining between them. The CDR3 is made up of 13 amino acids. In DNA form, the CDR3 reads TGTGCCAGTAGTACAGGGATTACCGGGGAGCTGTTTTTT. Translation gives CASSTGITGELFF.

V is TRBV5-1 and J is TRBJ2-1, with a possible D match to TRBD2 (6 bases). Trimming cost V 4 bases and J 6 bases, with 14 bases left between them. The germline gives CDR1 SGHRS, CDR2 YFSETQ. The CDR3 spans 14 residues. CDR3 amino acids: CASSRSGLPNEQFF. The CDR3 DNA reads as TGCGCCAGCAGCCGCTCGGGACTCCCCAATGAGCAGTTCTTC.

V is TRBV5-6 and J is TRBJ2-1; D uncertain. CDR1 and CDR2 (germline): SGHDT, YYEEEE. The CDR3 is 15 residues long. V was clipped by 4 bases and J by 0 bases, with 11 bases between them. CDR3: CASSVTTNSYNEQFF. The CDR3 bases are TGTGCCAGCAGCGTTACTACCAACTCCTACAATGAGCAGTTCTTC.

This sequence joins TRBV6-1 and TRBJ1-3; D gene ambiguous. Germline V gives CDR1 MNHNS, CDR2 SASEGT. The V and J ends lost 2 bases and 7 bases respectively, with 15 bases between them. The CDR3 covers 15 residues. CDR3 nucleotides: TGTGCCAGCAGTGAACCCCCGGCAGGTATCAACACCATATATTTT. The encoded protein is CASSEPPAGINTIYF.

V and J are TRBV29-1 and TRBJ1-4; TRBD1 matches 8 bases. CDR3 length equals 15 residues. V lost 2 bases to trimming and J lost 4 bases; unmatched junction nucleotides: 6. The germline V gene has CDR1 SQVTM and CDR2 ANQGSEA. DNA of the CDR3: TGCAGCGTTGAACTAAACAGGGGGTTTAATGAAAAACTGTTTTTT. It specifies CSVELNRGFNEKLFF.

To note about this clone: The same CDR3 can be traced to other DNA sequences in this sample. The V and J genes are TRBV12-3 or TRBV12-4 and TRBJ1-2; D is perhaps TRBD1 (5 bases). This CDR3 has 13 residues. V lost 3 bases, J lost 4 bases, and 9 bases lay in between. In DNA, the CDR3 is TGTGCCAGCAGTTTGGGGGGTGGCTATGGCTACACCTTC. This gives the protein CASSLGGGYGYTF.

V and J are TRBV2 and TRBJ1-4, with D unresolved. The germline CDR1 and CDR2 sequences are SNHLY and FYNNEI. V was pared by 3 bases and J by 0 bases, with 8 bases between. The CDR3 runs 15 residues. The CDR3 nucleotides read TGTGCCAGCAGTGAGTTTTCTGCAACTAATGAAAAACTGTTTTTT. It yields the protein CASSEFSATNEKLFF.

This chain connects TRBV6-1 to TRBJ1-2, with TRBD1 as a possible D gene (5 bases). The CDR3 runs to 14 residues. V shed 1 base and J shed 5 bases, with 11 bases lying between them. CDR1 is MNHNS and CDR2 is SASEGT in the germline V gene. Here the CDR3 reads CASSEVRAGYGYTF. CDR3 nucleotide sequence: TGTGCCAGCAGTGAAGTCCGGGCAGGGTATGGCTACACCTTC.

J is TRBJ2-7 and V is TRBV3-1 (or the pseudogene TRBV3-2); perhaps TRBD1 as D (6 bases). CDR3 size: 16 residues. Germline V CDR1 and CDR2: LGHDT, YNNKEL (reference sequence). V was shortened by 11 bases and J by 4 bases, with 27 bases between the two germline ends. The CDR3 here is CACSPKRGLGGYEQYF. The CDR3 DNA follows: TGTGCCTGCTCGCCCAAGAGGGGCCTAGGGGGATACGAGCAGTACTTC.